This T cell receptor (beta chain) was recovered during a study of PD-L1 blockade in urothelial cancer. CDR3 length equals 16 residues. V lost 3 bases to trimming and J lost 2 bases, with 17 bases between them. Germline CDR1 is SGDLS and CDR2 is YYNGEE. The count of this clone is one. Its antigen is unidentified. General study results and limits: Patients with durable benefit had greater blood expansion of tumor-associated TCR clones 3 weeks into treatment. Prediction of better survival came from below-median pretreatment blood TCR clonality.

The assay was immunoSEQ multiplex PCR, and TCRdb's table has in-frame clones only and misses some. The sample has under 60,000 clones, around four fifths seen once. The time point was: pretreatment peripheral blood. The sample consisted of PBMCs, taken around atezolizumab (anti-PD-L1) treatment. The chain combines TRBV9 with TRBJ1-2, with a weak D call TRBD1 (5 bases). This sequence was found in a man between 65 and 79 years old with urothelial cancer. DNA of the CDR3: TGTGCCAGCAGCGCCCCGGGAGACAGATTCAACTATGGCTACACCTTC. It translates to CASSAPGDRFNYGYTF.